These 19 T cell receptor beta chains came from one sample sequenced in a study of blood T cell repertoires in COVID-19. Libraries were prepared by immunoSEQ multiplex PCR; TCRdb keeps only in-frame clonotypes and omits some of them. The data show around 300,000 clones, less than 90% seen once. Sequences were obtained from peripheral blood. Receptor source: a woman aged 65 to 85 with COVID-19, enrolled during active disease.

The chain has TRBV2 and TRBJ1-2; D gene unclear. Trimming cost V 1 base and J 4 bases, with 4 bases left between them. This CDR3 comprises 12 residues. In germline, CDR1 is SNHLY, CDR2 FYNNEI. DNA for the CDR3: TGTGCCAGCAGTGAAGTCGTCTATGGCTACACCTTC. Protein product: CASSEVVYGYTF.

The chain recombines TRBV3-1 (or the pseudogene TRBV3-2) with TRBJ2-5, with a weak D call TRBD2 (6 bases). V shed 0 bases and J shed 4 bases, with 12 bases lying between them. Germline assignment: CDR1 LGHDT and CDR2 YNNKEL (reference sequence). The CDR3 contains 15 residues. The CDR3 DNA sequence: TGTGCCAGCAGCCAAGATTCACTAGCTTCAGAGACCCAGTACTTC. This translates into CASSQDSLASETQYF.

This rearrangement joins TRBV4-2 to TRBJ1-3; TRBD1 matches 9 bases. Germline loops: CDR1 LGHNA, CDR2 YNFKEQ. Unmatched junction bases numbered 12, after V lost 4 bases and J lost 2 bases. The CDR3 is made up of 18 amino acids. This CDR3 is CASSLSATGTGTGNTIYF. CDR3 sequence (DNA): TGTGCCAGCAGCCTCTCCGCCACCGGGACAGGGACTGGAAACACCATATATTTT.

This clone was found a few times. The gene calls are TRBV28 and TRBJ1-2, with 10 bases lining up with TRBD1. The V segment lost 8 bases and the J segment 3 bases; nucleotides outside the gene matches: 15. This CDR3 is built from 17 residues. The germline CDR1 and CDR2 sequences are MDHEN and SYDVKM. This chain's CDR3 is CASLHRTGGEDDYGYTF. The CDR3 nucleotides read TGTGCCAGCCTGCACCGGACAGGGGGGGAGGACGACTATGGCTACACCTTC.

The chain uses TRBV2 and TRBJ2-1, with 10 bases identical to TRBD2. The junction had 5 bases not matched to a gene; V was cut back by 4 bases and J by 2 bases. The germline gives CDR1 SNHLY, CDR2 FYNNEI. The CDR3 length is 16 residues. CDR3 in amino acids: CASSVKSGGAYNEQFF. Here the CDR3 DNA reads TGTGCCAGCAGTGTCAAGAGCGGGGGGGCCTACAATGAGCAGTTCTTC.

The chain carries TRBV5-1 and TRBJ1-1, with a weak D call TRBD1 (6 bases). Trimming removed 3 bases from V and 4 bases from J, with 16 bases in between. Looked up from germline, CDR1 is SGHRS and CDR2 is YFSETQ. CDR3 length equals 15 residues. The CDR3, as DNA: TGCGCCAGCAGCTCCGTTGGGGACACGAGCACTGAAGCTTTCTTT. Its translation: CASSSVGDTSTEAFF.

The chain carries TRBV5-1 and TRBJ1-1; 7 bases line up with TRBD1. The ends lost 4 bases at V and 2 bases at J; junction bases unmatched: 8. The germline CDR1 and CDR2 sequences are SGHRS and YFSETQ. CDR3 length: 15 residues. CDR3 sequence: CASSGPQGGNTEAFF. The CDR3 DNA reads as TGCGCCAGCAGCGGCCCTCAGGGGGGTAACACTGAAGCTTTCTTT.

The J gene is TRBJ2-7, the V gene TRBV6-5, with 10 bases fitting TRBD1. The trim removed 4 bases at V and 3 bases at J, leaving 3 bases unmatched. The CDR3 length is 14 residues. Germline loops: CDR1 MNHEY, CDR2 SVGAGI. As DNA, the CDR3 is TGTGCCAGCAGTTCGACAGGGGGCCTCTACGAGCAGTACTTC. Translated, it gives CASSSTGGLYEQYF.

The chain is built from TRBV30 and TRBJ1-2; TRBD1 might be the D (5 bases). Germline CDR1 reads GTSNPN; CDR2 reads SVGIG (reference sequence). The CDR3 length is 16 residues. V lost 3 bases, J lost 2 bases, and 19 bases lay in between. The CDR3 here is CAWRGLLGDSNYGYTF. As DNA, the CDR3 is TGTGCCTGGAGAGGCCTCTTAGGAGACAGCAACTATGGCTACACCTTC.

V is TRBV28 and J is TRBJ1-2, with D perhaps matching TRBD1 (6 bases). Deletions cut 6 bases from V and 7 bases from J, with 21 bases between. Germline V gene lookup returns CDR1 MDHEN and CDR2 SYDVKM. The CDR3 covers 15 residues. This CDR3 is CASSPTTQGTGGYTF. The CDR3 DNA sequence: TGTGCCAGCAGCCCCACTACCCAGGGGACGGGTGGCTACACCTTC.

This clone has only one observation. This chain links TRBV19 with TRBJ1-4; D uncertain. This CDR3 comprises 14 residues. V gave up 3 bases and J gave up 0 bases, with 5 bases separating them. CDR1 is LNHDA and CDR2 is SQIVND in the germline V gene (reference sequence). DNA of the CDR3: TGTGCCAGTAGTATGACTTCAACTAATGAAAAACTGTTTTTT. It encodes CASSMTSTNEKLFF.

V gene TRBV3-1 (or the pseudogene TRBV3-2) combines with J gene TRBJ2-7; TRBD1 matches 8 bases. V shed 4 bases, J shed 5 bases, and the junction held 4 bases outside the gene matches. The CDR3 consists of 13 residues. Germline V gene lookup returns CDR1 LGHDT and CDR2 YNNKEL (reference sequence). CDR3 coding DNA: TGTGCCAGCAGCCTACAGACAGGGGACGAGCAGTACTTC. It translates to CASSLQTGDEQYF.

The chain links TRBV19 to TRBJ2-5; D is possibly TRBD1 (6 bases). V was cut by 0 bases and J by 1 base, with 12 bases left in between. From germline, CDR1 is LNHDA and CDR2 SQIVND (reference sequence). The length of the CDR3 is 16 residues. This CDR3 is CASSIELNRVQETQYF. DNA of the CDR3: TGTGCCAGTAGTATAGAGCTCAACAGGGTCCAAGAGACCCAGTACTTC.

CDR3 residues: CARRRTDLYGYTF. The CDR3 DNA reads TGTGCCAGGCGTAGGACAGACCTCTATGGCTACACCTTC. The chain has TRBV25-1 and TRBJ1-2, with D possibly matching TRBD1 (6 bases). The germline V and J ends were trimmed by 9 bases and 4 bases, with 15 bases remaining between them. CDR1 is MGHDK, CDR2 SYGVNS, per germline. This CDR3 has 13 amino acids.

J is TRBJ1-2 and V is TRBV5-1; D uncertain. CDR3 length: 13 amino acids. The germline V gene has CDR1 SGHRS and CDR2 YFSETQ. V lost 4 bases to trimming and J lost 2 bases, with 9 bases between them. This chain's CDR3 is CASSPDGNYGYTF. The CDR3 bases are TGCGCCAGCAGCCCCGACGGGAACTATGGCTACACCTTC.

The chain joins TRBV5-1 to TRBJ1-2, with D perhaps TRBD1 (5 bases). V was cut by 5 bases and J by 6 bases, with 5 bases left in between. Germline V CDR1 and CDR2: SGHRS, YFSETQ. The length of the CDR3 is 10 residues. The CDR3 DNA reads as TGCGCCAGCAGAGGGGATGGCTACACCTTC. Translating it yields CASRGDGYTF. The full variable domain, in which reference TRBV5-1 and TRBJ1-2 provide the parts outside the CDR3, is KAGVTQTPRYLIKTRGQQVTLSCSPISGHRSVSWYQQTPGQGLQFLFEYFSETQRNKGNFPGRFSGRQFSNSRSEMNVSTLELGDSALYLCASRGDGYTFGSGTRLTVV.

With regard to this clone: Germline is not matched at one junction end, which may reflect a read error. The V gene is TRBV18, the J gene TRBJ2-2; tentative D call: TRBD1 (5 bases). The CDR3 runs to 14 residues. Germline assignment: CDR1 KGHSH and CDR2 LQKENI. The CDR3 nucleotides are TGTGCCGGCTCATCCTCGATGGACAACGGGGAGCTGTTTTTT. Amino acids: CAGSSSMDNGELFF. Based on the CDR3 plus reference TRBV18 and TRBJ2-2, the full variable domain is NAGVMQNPRHLVRRRGQEARLRCSPMKGHSHVYWYRQLPEEGLKFMVYLQKENIIDESGMPKERFSAEFPKEGPSILRIQQVVRGDSAAYFCAGSSSMDNGELFFGEGSRLTVL.

V gene TRBV5-8 combines with J gene TRBJ1-1; the D is unclear. The V and J ends lost 2 bases and 1 base respectively, with 6 bases between them. Germline assignment: CDR1 SGHTS and CDR2 YDEGEE. The CDR3 runs to 13 residues. The CDR3 DNA is TGTGCCAGCAGCTTCTCGGGGAACACTGAAGCTTTCTTT. The encoded protein is CASSFSGNTEAFF. Filled out from reference TRBV5-8 and TRBJ1-1, the complete variable domain reads EAGVTQSPTHLIKTRGQQATLRCSPISGHTSVYWYQQALGLGLQFLLWYDEGEERNRGNFPPRFSGRQFPNYSSELNVNALELEDSALYLCASSFSGNTEAFFGQGTRLTVV.

V gene TRBV14 combines with J gene TRBJ1-5; tentative D call: TRBD1 (5 bases). CDR3 length: 13 residues. V was shortened by 0 bases and J by 15 bases, with 15 bases between the two germline ends. The germline V gene has CDR1 SGHDN and CDR2 FVKESK. DNA for the CDR3: TGTGCCAGCAGCCAAGATCTTGACAGCCTGCGGCATTTT. It encodes CASSQDLDSLRHF.